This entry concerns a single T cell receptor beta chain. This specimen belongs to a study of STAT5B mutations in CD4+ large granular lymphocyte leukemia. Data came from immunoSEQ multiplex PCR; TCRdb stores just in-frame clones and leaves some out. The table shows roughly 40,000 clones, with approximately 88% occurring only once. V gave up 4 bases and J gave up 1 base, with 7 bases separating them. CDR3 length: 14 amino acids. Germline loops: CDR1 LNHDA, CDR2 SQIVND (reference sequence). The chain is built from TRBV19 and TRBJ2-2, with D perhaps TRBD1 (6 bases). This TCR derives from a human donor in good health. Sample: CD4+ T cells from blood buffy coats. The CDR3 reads CASSKTGNTGELFF. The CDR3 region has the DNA TGTGCCAGTAGTAAGACAGGGAACACCGGGGAGCTGTTTTTT.